Below, 28 T cell receptor beta chains from the same sample are listed, as sequenced in a study of T cells after yellow fever vaccination. TCRdb processed the 5' RACE reads anew with MiXCR; each CDR3 protein has one entry. The sample carries about 220,000 distinct CDR3 sequences, about 3% recorded once. Sequences were derived from CD4+ T cells sorted from PBMCs, sampled 10 days after the yellow fever booster vaccination. Receptors originate from a man in his late teens or twenties who received the YFV17D yellow fever vaccine.

The chain carries TRBV5-1 and TRBJ2-1; 15 nucleotides align to TRBD2. With V trimmed by 3 bases and J by 2 bases, 3 bases remained unmatched. The CDR3 is 17 residues long. CDR1 is SGHRS, CDR2 YFSETQ, per germline. The DNA for the CDR3 is TGCGCCAGCAGCTCGGGACTAGCGGGGGGCGCCTACAATGAGCAGTTCTTC. Amino acid sequence: CASSSGLAGGAYNEQFF.

This clonotype was counted at least ten times. The gene calls are TRBV5-1 and TRBJ2-1; 7 bases fit TRBD2. V shed 0 bases and J 6 bases; nucleotides not matched to a gene: 6. This CDR3 contains 15 residues. The V gene's germline CDR1 is SGHRS and CDR2 YFSETQ. CDR3 in amino acids: CASSLGGGALNEQFF. CDR3 in DNA: TGCGCCAGCAGCTTGGGGGGAGGGGCCCTCAATGAGCAGTTCTTC.

This clonotype was observed a handful of times. The chain uses TRBV7-6 and TRBJ2-5; 9 bases map to TRBD2. The CDR3 spans 15 residues. V lost 4 bases and J lost 4; bases outside the gene matches: 7. CDR1 is SGHVS and CDR2 is FNYEAQ in the germline V gene. As DNA, the CDR3 is TGTGCCAGCAGCTCGGTTTTGCGGGGGGGAGAGACCCAGTACTTC. Translating it yields CASSSVLRGGETQYF.

This clonotype was seen at least ten times. This chain joins TRBV6-1 and TRBJ1-1; D is perhaps TRBD1 (5 bases). The CDR3 spans 14 residues. Trimming took 9 bases from V and 3 from J, leaving 17 bases between them. Germline V gene sequence: CDR1 MNHNS, CDR2 SASEGT. This CDR3 is CASFPRGTDTEAFF. DNA for the CDR3: TGTGCCAGTTTCCCTAGGGGTACGGACACTGAAGCTTTCTTT.

This clonotype was seen only a few times. The V and J genes are TRBV7-2 and TRBJ2-3, with TRBD2 identical over 10 bases. V lost 5 bases and J lost 6; bases outside the gene matches: 17. Per the germline V gene, CDR1 is SGHTA and CDR2 is FQGNSA. This CDR3 contains 18 residues. CDR3 residues: CASSPPHRAGGRSDTQYF. The CDR3, as DNA: TGTGCCAGCAGCCCCCCCCACCGAGCGGGGGGGCGTTCGGATACGCAGTATTTT.

The chain joins TRBV11-2 to TRBJ2-5; TRBD2 aligns across 13 bases. Germline trimming cut 4 bases from V and 9 bases from J; bases unmatched to any gene: 8. From germline, CDR1 is SGHAT and CDR2 FQNNGV. There are 15 residues in the CDR3. The CDR3, as DNA: TGTGCCAGCAGCTGGACTAGCGGGGGTCCCGAGGCCCAGTACTTC. Translated: CASSWTSGGPEAQYF. The full variable domain, completed using reference TRBV11-2 and TRBJ2-5, is EAGVAQSPRYKIIEKRQSVAFWCNPISGHATLYWYQQILGQGPKLLIQFQNNGVVDDSQLPKDRFSAERLKGVDSTLKIQPAKLEDSAVYLCASSWTSGGPEAQYFGPGTRLLVL.

The table lists this clonotype with many counts. The J gene is TRBJ2-2, the V gene TRBV5-1, with 9 bases matching TRBD2. This CDR3 comprises 15 residues. V lost 3 bases and J lost 5; bases outside the gene matches: 5. Germline V gene sequence: CDR1 SGHRS, CDR2 YFSETQ. For the CDR3, the DNA is TGCGCCAGCAGCTCTAGCGGGACTTATACCGGGGAGCTGTTTTTT. This translates into CASSSSGTYTGELFF.

This rearrangement joins TRBV5-1 to TRBJ2-1; D call uncertain. The germline V gene encodes CDR1 SGHRS and CDR2 YFSETQ. The CDR3 extends over 14 amino acids. V lost 2 bases to trimming and J lost 9 bases, with 15 bases between them. The CDR3 region has the DNA TGCGCCAGCAGCTTTCCGGACGTAGCTAGTGAGCAGTTCTTC. Translation gives CASSFPDVASEQFF.

This chain uses TRBV6-6 with TRBJ1-5; D is perhaps TRBD1 (6 bases). CDR1 and CDR2 from the germline V gene are MNHNY and SVGAGI (reference sequence). The CDR3 runs 15 residues. Trimming took off 10 bases at V and 5 bases at J, with 21 bases between the two ends. The CDR3 protein is CATATGPGADQPQHF. The CDR3, as DNA: TGTGCCACCGCCACTGGGCCAGGGGCCGATCAGCCCCAGCATTTT.

Many counts were recorded for this clonotype. The genes are TRBV7-2 and TRBJ2-3, with 8 bases matching TRBD2. Germline V gene data show CDR1 as SGHTA and CDR2 as FQGNSA. J was trimmed by 6 bases and V by 6 bases; bases with no gene match: 8. This CDR3 has 14 residues. CDR3 bases: TGTGCCAGCAGTCGAGCGGGGGTTGCGGATACGCAGTATTTT. Its protein product is CASSRAGVADTQYF. Variable domain in full (rest from reference TRBV7-2 and TRBJ2-3): GAGVSQSPSNKVTEKGKDVELRCDPISGHTALYWYRQSLGQGLEFLIYFQGNSAPDKSGLPSDRFSAERTGGSVSTLTIQRTQQEDSAVYLCASSRAGVADTQYFGPGTRLTVL.

This clonotype was recorded at least ten times. The gene calls are TRBV7-8 and TRBJ2-7, with D possibly called TRBD1 or TRBD2 (5 bases each). CDR1 SGHVS and CDR2 FQNEAQ come from the germline V gene. This CDR3 spans 15 amino acids. V was pared by 1 base and J by 2 bases, with 12 bases between. CDR3 sequence: CASSLGGALPYEQYV. The CDR3 nucleotides are TGTGCCAGCAGCTTAGGAGGGGCTCTGCCCTACGAGCAGTACGTC.

The chain combines TRBV7-2 with TRBJ2-5; D call uncertain. The CDR3 sequence is 11 residues long. V was trimmed by 4 bases and J by 7 bases, leaving 7 bases between them. The germline V gene encodes CDR1 SGHTA and CDR2 FQGNSA. In DNA form, the CDR3 reads TGTGCCAGCAGCTGGGATGGGACCCAGTACTTC. The encoded protein is CASSWDGTQYF.

This clonotype showed up just a few times. This chain uses TRBV20-1 with TRBJ1-2; maybe TRBD1 (6 bases). The CDR3 length is 13 residues. The germline CDR1 and CDR2 sequences are DFQATT and SNEGSKA (reference sequence). The V and J ends lost 5 bases and 4 bases respectively, with 14 bases between them. In DNA, the CDR3 is TGCAGTGCTCGACCGGACAGCTTCTATGGCTACACCTTC. This translates into CSARPDSFYGYTF.

This clonotype was detected a few times. The chain combines TRBV12-3 or TRBV12-4 with TRBJ1-2; tentative D call: TRBD1 (6 bases). The CDR3 spans 14 residues. The V end was cut by 8 bases, the J end by 5 bases, with 18 bases between. The CDR3 region has the DNA TGTGCCAGCGCCTCCTGGACAGAAGATTATGGCTACACCTTC. It codes for CASASWTEDYGYTF.

J is TRBJ2-3 and V is TRBV20-1; 7 nucleotides agree with TRBD1. The CDR3 has 15 amino acids. Trimming took 4 bases from V and 0 from J; bases not matched to a gene: 7. Germline CDR1 and CDR2: DFQATT and SNEGSKA (reference sequence). In DNA form, the CDR3 reads TGCAGTGCTAACTCCGGGACAGAGAGCACAGATACGCAGTATTTT. Translation gives CSANSGTESTDTQYF.

This clonotype occurred a few times. The chain links TRBV5-1 to TRBJ1-1; 10 positions agree with TRBD1. Germline-derived CDR1 and CDR2 are SGHRS and YFSETQ. The CDR3 consists of 13 residues. V lost 4 bases, J lost 11 bases, and 8 bases stayed unmatched. The CDR3, as DNA: TGCGCCAGCAGCCCTCCGGGACAGGGGTTGGCTTTCTTT. This codes for CASSPPGQGLAFF.

Ten or more counts support this clonotype. The CDR3 protein is CASSVGDGNSPLHF. CDR3 in DNA: TGTGCCAGCAGCGTAGGGGACGGTAATTCACCCCTCCACTTT. The rearrangement links TRBV9 to TRBJ1-6, with D maybe TRBD1 (5 bases). Germline assignment: CDR1 SGDLS and CDR2 YYNGEE. V shed 0 bases and J shed 6 bases, with 7 bases lying between them. This CDR3 contains 14 residues.

There are many counts of this clonotype. This rearrangement joins TRBV9 to TRBJ2-3, with D perhaps TRBD1 (5 bases). V lost 4 bases to trimming and J lost 0 bases, with 9 bases between them. Looked up from germline, CDR1 is SGDLS and CDR2 is YYNGEE. The CDR3 runs 14 residues. The CDR3 coding sequence is TGTGCCAGCAGCCCGACAGCTAGCACAGATACGCAGTATTTT. Translation gives CASSPTASTDTQYF. The full variable domain, its missing parts supplied by reference TRBV9 and TRBJ2-3, is DSGVTQTPKHLITATGQRVTLRCSPRSGDLSVYWYQQSLDQGLQFLIQYYNGEERAKGNILERFSAQQFPDLHSELNLSSLELGDSALYFCASSPTASTDTQYFGPGTRLTVL.

J is TRBJ2-5 and V is TRBV20-1; 7 nucleotides align to TRBD2. V lost 4 bases and J lost 2; bases outside the gene matches: 4. CDR1 is DFQATT, CDR2 SNEGSKA, per germline (reference sequence). This CDR3 is 13 amino acids long. The CDR3 DNA reads TGCAGTGCTACTAGCGGACTACAAGAGACCCAGTACTTC. It encodes CSATSGLQETQYF.

This clonotype showed up many times. The chain is built from TRBV3-1 and TRBJ2-3; the match to TRBD2 covers 8 bases. Germline CDR1 LGHDT, CDR2 YNNKEL (reference sequence). The CDR3 length is 15 residues. V shed 2 bases and J 2 bases; nucleotides not matched to a gene: 3. CDR3 DNA sequence: TGTGCCAGCAGCCAACGGGGGGGCTTCACAGATACGCAGTATTTT. It specifies CASSQRGGFTDTQYF.

This clonotype showed up many times. The chain links TRBV7-2 to TRBJ2-3, with 9 bases fitting TRBD1. From germline, CDR1 is SGHTA and CDR2 FQGNSA. The CDR3 totals 13 residues. The V gene end was trimmed by 6 bases and the J gene end by 6 bases; junction bases not matched to a gene: 4. This CDR3 is CASSRGTGDTQYF. CDR3 nucleotide sequence: TGTGCCAGCAGTCGAGGGACAGGGGATACGCAGTATTTT.

This clonotype was recorded at least ten times. The rearrangement joins TRBV6-2 or TRBV6-3 to TRBJ2-7; tentative D call: TRBD2 (6 bases). The V gene's germline CDR1 is MNHEY and CDR2 SVGEGT. This CDR3 has 12 amino acids. CDR3 protein: CASSGTTSPGDV. The CDR3 region has the DNA TGTGCCAGCAGTGGGACGACTAGTCCGGGGGACGTC.

This clonotype was picked up many times. V usage is TRBV20-1 and J usage is TRBJ2-5; D is possibly TRBD2 (5 bases). V was pared by 3 bases and J by 1 base, with 15 bases between. CDR1 and CDR2 from the germline V gene are DFQATT and SNEGSKA (reference sequence). The CDR3 totals 15 residues. The CDR3 region is CSARPRGLPQETQYF. The CDR3 DNA reads as TGCAGTGCTAGGCCCCGGGGTCTACCCCAAGAGACCCAGTACTTC.

On this clonotype itself: With a much larger clone just one base away, this may be a read error. The rearrangement joins TRBV5-1 to TRBJ2-3; D not resolved. Germline lookup yields CDR1 SGHRS and CDR2 YFSETQ. This CDR3 comprises 12 residues. V dropped 0 bases and J dropped 5 bases, with 4 bases sitting between them. CDR3 amino acids: CASSLGKDTQYF. In nucleotides, the CDR3 is TGCGCCAGCAGCTTGGGGAAAGATACGCAGTATTTT.

The chain employs TRBV3-1 and TRBJ2-7; D uncertain. This CDR3 is built from 12 residues. Per the germline V gene, CDR1 is LGHDT and CDR2 is YNNKEL (reference sequence). The V gene lost 0 bases and the J gene lost 2 bases, with 2 bases spanning the gap. In nucleotides, the CDR3 is TGTGCCAGCAGCCAAGAACCCTACGAGCAGTACTTC. Its translation is CASSQEPYEQYF.

This clonotype was seen repeatedly, ten times or more. The chain uses TRBV10-3 and TRBJ2-5; D not certain. V was clipped by 0 bases and J by 5 bases, with 10 bases between them. The CDR3 is made up of 14 amino acids. Germline V gene lookup returns CDR1 ENHRY and CDR2 SYGVKD. This CDR3 is CAISESRLQETQYF. CDR3 sequence (DNA): TGTGCCATCAGTGAGTCTAGGCTGCAGGAGACCCAGTACTTC.

This rearrangement joins TRBV4-3 to TRBJ1-2; D is undetermined. Trimming pared 4 bases from V and 1 base from J, leaving 16 bases between. The CDR3 length is 16 residues. Germline loops: CDR1 LGHNA, CDR2 YSLEER. CDR3 nucleotides: TGCGCCAGCAGCCGACTTCAGAAAAGCAGTAACTATGGCTACACCTTC. The encoded protein is CASSRLQKSSNYGYTF.

This clonotype was seen repeatedly, ten times or more. This chain connects TRBV18 to TRBJ2-3, with a possible D match to TRBD2 (7 bases). Trimming took off 6 bases at V and 4 bases at J, with 17 bases between the two ends. This CDR3 has 15 residues. Germline V gene lookup returns CDR1 KGHSH and CDR2 LQKENI. The CDR3 region is CASSPYAGASDTQYF. The CDR3, as DNA: TGTGCCAGCTCGCCATATGCGGGGGCATCAGATACGCAGTATTTT.